Listed below are T cell receptor beta chains from one sample, sequenced in a study of blood T cell repertoires in COVID-19. Measured with immunoSEQ multiplex PCR; TCRdb has only the in-frame clones, and not every one. The data hold hundreds of thousands of clones, with 75% to 90% observed a single time. The sample comprised peripheral blood. These receptors were obtained from a young woman with acute or convalescent COVID-19. CDR3s include the opening cysteine and the closing phenylalanine or tryptophan. Fields, in order: clone size, D gene, J gene, V gene, CDR3 DNA, CDR3 protein. The D gene is left open where the match is weak. Only some rows state a clone size, as once, few, many or a class for expanded clones.

>.|.|TRBJ1-2|TRBV14
TGTGCCAGCAGCCAAGATGGGTGGGGCGAGACGTTTGGCTACACCTTC
CASSQDGWGETFGYTF
>.|.|TRBJ2-7|TRBV13
TGTGCCAGCAGCTTAGCCCTGGGCCCCAGCTACGAGCAGTACTTC
CASSLALGPSYEQYF
>.|TRBD1|TRBJ2-1|TRBV27
TGTGCCAGCAGTCCCCGACAGGGGGCACTAAATGAGCAGTTCTTC
CASSPRQGALNEQFF
>.|.|TRBJ1-1|TRBV12-3/TRBV12-4
TGTGCCAGCAGTCTCGGACTTGAAGCTTTCTTT
CASSLGLEAFF
>once|TRBD2|TRBJ2-3|TRBV7-2
TGTGCCAGCAGTCCCATGTCACGGGGGGGGGATACGCAGTATTTT
CASSPMSRGGDTQYF
>.|.|TRBJ1-4|TRBV30
TGTGCCTGGAGATTTGGGCGATCTAATGAAAAACTGTTTTTT
CAWRFGRSNEKLFF
>.|TRBD2|TRBJ2-3|TRBV6-1
TGTGCCAGCAGTGACCCGGGACTAGCGGGGGCGGGCGCAGATACGCAGTATTTT
CASSDPGLAGAGADTQYF
>once|TRBD1|TRBJ1-3|TRBV27
TGTGCCAGCAGTTTATCGATAGGGACAGGGTCATCTGGAAACACCATATATTTT
CASSLSIGTGSSGNTIYF
>.|TRBD1|TRBJ2-7|TRBV7-7
TGTGCCAGCAGCCAGAAGACAGGGCTACACTACGAGCAGTACTTC
CASSQKTGLHYEQYF
>.|TRBD1|TRBJ1-1|TRBV13
TGTGCCAGCAGCTTGGGGACAGGGAGTCTCACTGAAGCTTTCTTT
CASSLGTGSLTEAFF
>.|.|TRBJ1-1|TRBV4-1
TGCGCCAGCAGCCAAGAGCTGAGTGGCACTGAAGCTTTCTTT
CASSQELSGTEAFF
>.|TRBD1|TRBJ2-3|TRBV6-2/TRBV6-3
TGTGCCAGCAGTTACTCGATAGAGGACAGGGGACCGATGACAGATACGCAGTATTTT
CASSYSIEDRGPMTDTQYF
>few|TRBD1|TRBJ1-2|TRBV7-9
TGTGCCAGCAGCCCCCGGGACAGGGACGATGGCTACACCTTC
CASSPRDRDDGYTF
>.|TRBD1|TRBJ1-2|TRBV19
TGTGCCAGTAGTGGGACAGCTATCTATGGCTACACCTTC
CASSGTAIYGYTF
>.|TRBD2|TRBJ2-1|TRBV27
TGTGCCAGCAGTTTTCGGGGGGGAACCTACAATGAGCAGTTCTTC
CASSFRGGTYNEQFF
>.|.|TRBJ1-1|TRBV11-3
TGTGCCAGCAGCTTAGCCATGAACACTGAAGCTTTCTTT
CASSLAMNTEAFF
>.|TRBD1|TRBJ2-3|TRBV19
TGTGCCAGTAGTGGACCTCGGACAGGATCCACAGATACGCAGTATTTT
CASSGPRTGSTDTQYF